This T cell receptor (beta chain) originates from a study of blood T cell repertoires in COVID-19. Overall study: COVID-19 samples, acute and convalescent, were from the United States, Italy and Spain. PBMCs, B-cell-depleted T cells, or T cells were the source of the cDNA or gDNA that made up the material.

This CDR3 has 19 residues. The V gene end was trimmed by 5 bases and the J gene end by 2 bases; junction bases not matched to a gene: 15. Germline CDR1 is SGHDT and CDR2 is YYEEEE. Seattle researchers signed up patients amid active infection and tracked them longitudinally. As handled by the study authors: Estimated nucleated cell counts came from reference gene primer amplification. Libraries were prepared by immunoSEQ multiplex PCR; TCRdb keeps only in-frame clonotypes and omits some of them. The DNA gave D and trimming, while V, J and clone size come from that table. The sample consists of roughly 440,000 clones, about 91% of them appearing once.

Sequences were obtained from peripheral blood. The clonotype was recovered from a woman in her 50s with COVID-19, enrolled during active disease. This sequence joins TRBV5-6 and TRBJ2-2; 10 bases are a match to TRBD2. The CDR3 DNA reads as TGTGCCAGCAGTTCGAGCGGGGGGGCCTCCTTTCACAACACCGGGGAGCTGTTTTTT. Amino acid sequence: CASSSSGGASFHNTGELFF.